The entry below describes one T cell receptor (beta chain). It lacks a known antigen. Base quality data are lacking; no much larger clone is found one base away. The sample comes from a study of cytomegalovirus exposure and HLA in healthy donors (dated by TCRdb to 2016 to 2017). For context, the study as a whole: An earlier analysis of under 600 of the donors reported about 290 Gb of sequence data and some 100 million unique TCR beta sequences from about 200 million T cells. Alongside the repertoire data, information on donor age, sex, ethnicity and CMV serostatus was compiled. A later analysis re-examined previously published TCR beta repertoires from several hundred donors and added high-resolution HLA genotyping to investigate patterns of TCR occurrence. Typing coverage varied by locus: about 629-640 donors for A, B, C, DRB1 and DQB1; about 520 for DQA1; more than 600 for DPA1; 450 to 480 for DPB1. All discovery cohort repertoires had been generated on a single sequencing platform. Along with the roughly 700-subject first cohort, a separate validation cohort of 120 different subjects was used. Rather than using new phenotypic data, the later analysis identified candidate immune exposures from TCR beta sequences and from how often those sequences occurred across donors. To predict cytomegalovirus infection status, the study combined high-throughput TCR immunosequencing, statistical association of individual TCRs with disease status, and machine learning. Genome-wide SNP genotypes for about 55% of the 666 donors were used in a later genetic analysis, which treated that subset as a discovery cohort. An earlier analysis of fewer than 700 of the donors applied high-throughput TCR beta sequencing to assess whether each TCR beta V gene segment acted as functional or pseudogenic. An early release covering just under 650 HLA-typed donors comprised roughly 300 gigabases of sequencing data and tens of millions of unique TCR sequences. Roughly 5 DR-DQ haplotypes were handled as single units for association and clustering because linkage in the cohort was strong. Across under 500 genotyped donors of the cohort, an average of roughly 200,000 unique TCR beta nucleotide sequences per donor were sequenced, and approximately 17% of those sequences were non-productive. Of the 398 genotyped donors, over 70% fell in the genetic ancestry cluster associated with self-reported Caucasian donors. The study used immunosequencing to profile the T cell repertoires of 600 to 850 subjects and linked those repertoires to cytomegalovirus serostatus. HLA typing covered class I and class II loci at four-digit resolution. The aim of the study was to test whether cataloging public T cell receptors could identify signatures of past pathogen exposure. What the research found in general, with its limitations: Several of the top co-occurrence clusters appeared to be linked to parvovirus B19, influenza, CMV and Epstein-Barr virus, according to a later analysis. Linkage disequilibrium might explain the correlated functional status among segregating V segments, but an unknown experimental factor could not be excluded. In vitro tests confirmed that a few of the cytomegalovirus-associated TCR beta chains recognize cytomegalovirus antigens. A total of fewer than 200 TCR beta chains were listed by the study as associated with cytomegalovirus. Broadly in line with IMGT annotations, most TCR beta V segments showed up in productive rearrangements about 90% or about 30% of the time in an earlier analysis of around 550 of the donors. Because HLA typing was missing for some donors at each locus, association tests included only the typed subset. When HLA alleles, especially DR and DQ, strongly co-occurred, attributing TCR associations to individual alleles was difficult. The presence/absence analyses assumed that sequencing depth was roughly uniform across donors, and that assumption may not be true. According to the authors, the approach could potentially be generalized to other disease states and immunological phenotypes. Most CMV-associated TCR beta chains appeared to be HLA-restricted in a later analysis, and the HLA associations seemed to be driven largely by CMV exposure. In a later genetic analysis, fewer N-insertions in productive TCRs were reported among donors in an Asian-associated ancestry cluster than the roughly 670-donor mean. A group of highly shared sequence variants was considered likely to be a technical artifact of the sequencing pipeline. In a later analysis, 16,951 TCR beta sequences were associated with specific HLA alleles at a false discovery rate of 0.05. According to a later analysis, TCR association rates differed among HLA loci, with DRB1 alleles showing the most associated TCRs and HLA-C alleles showing the fewest. A further reported finding was that TCR beta sequences accurately predicted the HLA-A and HLA-B alleles for most subjects in the first cohort. Some 15 rarely observed V segments, including chromosome 9 orphons, were excluded from the earlier analysis of 550 to 700 of the donors because counts were too low. A later analysis found that HLA-associated TCR beta chains were more clonally expanded and had lower generation probabilities than equally common non-associated chains. The 87-base-pair reads could not distinguish some IMGT-functional V segments, including TRBV6-2 and TRBV6-3, so those segments were excluded. For the cohort, immune exposure information was limited to CMV serostatus. In both the original and validation cohorts, the classifier was reported to diagnose cytomegalovirus status with high specificity and sensitivity. An association between a missense DCLRE1C variant and V-gene and J-gene trimming of TCR beta chains was found in a later genetic analysis and replicated in an independent cohort. Most TCR sequences were observed very rarely across donors, whereas some public TCRs were present in many individuals. The cohort was sequenced for TCR beta chains only, and without alpha or paired-chain data the features that could be detected were limited.

From cysteine to phenylalanine, the CDR3 is 12 amino acids long. CDR3 DNA is the only sequence kept; it has 36 bases, read in frame from the first base. V and J lose 3 bases and 2 bases, and a span of 3 bases separates them. Based on the germline V gene, the CDR1 and CDR2 sequences are MDHEN and SYDVKM. Library preparation was by the immunoSEQ multiplex PCR assay. For the multiplex PCR, a mixture combining 60 forward primers for TCR Vbeta segments and 13 reverse primers for TCR Jbeta segments was used. Amplification of the CDR3 region of rearranged TCR beta genes was performed with a multiplex PCR assay on genomic DNA. On the Illumina HiSeq System, the amplified TCR beta libraries were sequenced as 87-base-pair reads. In the authors' own workflow: A later analysis tallied tens of millions of unique TCR beta chains across the 700 or so repertoires, and approximately 11 million of those chains were shared by two or more donors. Raw reads were error-corrected and collapsed into unique sequences with a nearest-neighbor algorithm that merged closely related sequences to remove PCR and sequencing errors. CDR3 sequences were aligned to IMGT reference sequences to assign V, D and J gene segments. Each retained sequence needed at least a six-nucleotide match to both a V gene segment and a J gene segment. Rearrangements were classified as productive when the CDR3 lacked stop codons and remained in frame with V and J, and all other rearrangements were classified as non-productive. CDR3 was defined according to IMGT convention as the region running from the second conserved V-encoded cysteine to the conserved J-encoded phenylalanine. Sequences without an unambiguous match to a single V gene segment were excluded from the earlier analysis of about 630 of the donors. An earlier analysis of a few hundred of the donors called V segments functional above 56.7% productive rearrangements and segregating when the between-donor standard deviation exceeded 5%. To diagnose cytomegalovirus status from the catalog of TCR beta chain sequences, a statistical classification framework was built. In a later analysis, V and J genes were assigned by comparing TCR nucleotide sequences against IMGT/GENE-DB human TR gene sequences. In a later analysis, CDR3 sequences and most-parsimonious VDJ recombination scenarios were assigned using the TCRdist pipeline. A later analysis defined each TCR beta chain by its CDR3 amino acid sequence plus V-gene family, and excluded reads lacking a unique V-gene family. As a way to deal with suspected cross-contamination and a sequencing artifact, a later analysis dropped roughly 600 nucleotide sequences that were highly shared and had low generation probability. In a later analysis, a clonal expansion index was calculated for each public chain from normalized within-repertoire ranks of inferred template counts. A later analysis computed generation probabilities with a VDJ recombination model fitted to out-of-frame rearrangements, and checked the results against IGoR. In a later analysis, hypergeometric tests were used to score TCR-TCR, TCR-HLA and TCR-CMV co-occurrence, with a repertoire-size bias correction applied to TCR pairs. A later analysis estimated false discovery rates by permuting HLA or CMV assignments 20 times. A later analysis grouped co-occurring TCRs with DBSCAN, adding TCRdist sequence similarity when clustering within HLA-allele-positive subsets. For co-occurrence clustering, repertoires with fewer than 30,000 or more than 120,000 public chains were excluded, along with roughly 5 repertoires with anomalous nucleotide sharing. This is the immuneACCESS table as TCRdb keeps it, with only in-frame sequences that have V and J called. A part of the clones is gone; compared with another copy, unresolved V genes explain less than half, and the rest is unexplained. V and J calls and clone size are copied from that table; D and trimming were computed from the DNA. In all, the sample holds under 300,000 clones, and 85% to 95% of those were seen once. About 1.7% of the sample is held by the ten biggest clonotypes.

The cohort was made up of about 610 healthy bone marrow donors. At the time of sampling, every cohort member was nominally healthy, though immune exposures that went unrecorded were likely present. The donor tested CMV seronegative and was one of the 352 seronegative cohort members. A peripheral blood sample was provided by each donor, and peripheral blood mononuclear cells were used for TCR beta sequencing. Genomic DNA was extracted from the blood cell samples with the Qiagen DNeasy Blood Extraction Kit. The rearranged segments are TRBV28 and TRBJ2-3; no D segment can be confidently identified. Sequenced sample: PBMCs. The origin of this receptor is a girl aged 2 to 9 in good health and CMV-seronegative. The nucleotides read TGTGCCAGCAGTTTTATCACAGATACGCAGTATTTT. It is translated as CASSFITDTQYF.